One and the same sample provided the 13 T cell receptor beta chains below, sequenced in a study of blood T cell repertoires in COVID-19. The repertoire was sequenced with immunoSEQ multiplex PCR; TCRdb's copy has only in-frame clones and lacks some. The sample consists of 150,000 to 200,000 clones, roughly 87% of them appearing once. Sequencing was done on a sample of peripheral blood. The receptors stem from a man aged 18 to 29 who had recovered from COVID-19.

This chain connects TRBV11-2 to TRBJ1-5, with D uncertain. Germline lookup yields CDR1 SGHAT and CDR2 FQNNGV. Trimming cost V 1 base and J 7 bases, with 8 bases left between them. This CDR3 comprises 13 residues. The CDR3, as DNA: TGTGCCAGCAGCTTAGGGGCGGGGCAGCCCCAGCATTTT. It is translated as CASSLGAGQPQHF.

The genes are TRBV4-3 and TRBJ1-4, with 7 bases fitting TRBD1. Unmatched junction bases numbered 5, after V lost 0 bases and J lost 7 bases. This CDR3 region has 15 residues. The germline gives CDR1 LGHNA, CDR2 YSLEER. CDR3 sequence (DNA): TGCGCCAGCAGCCAAGACTCAGGGGGAAGTGAAAAACTGTTTTTT. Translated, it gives CASSQDSGGSEKLFF.

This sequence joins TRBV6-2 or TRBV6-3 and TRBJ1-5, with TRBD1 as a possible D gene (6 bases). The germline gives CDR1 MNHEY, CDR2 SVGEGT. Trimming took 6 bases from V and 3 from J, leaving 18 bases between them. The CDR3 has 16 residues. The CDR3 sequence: CASSTEQGAYNQPQHF. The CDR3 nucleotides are TGTGCCAGCAGCACCGAACAGGGCGCCTACAATCAGCCCCAGCATTTT.

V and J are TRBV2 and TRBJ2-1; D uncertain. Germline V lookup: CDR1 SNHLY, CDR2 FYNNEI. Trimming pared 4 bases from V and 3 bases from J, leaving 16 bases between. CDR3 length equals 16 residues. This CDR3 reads CASSGYEPAHYNEQFF. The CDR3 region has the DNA TGTGCCAGCAGTGGTTATGAGCCCGCTCACTACAATGAGCAGTTCTTC.

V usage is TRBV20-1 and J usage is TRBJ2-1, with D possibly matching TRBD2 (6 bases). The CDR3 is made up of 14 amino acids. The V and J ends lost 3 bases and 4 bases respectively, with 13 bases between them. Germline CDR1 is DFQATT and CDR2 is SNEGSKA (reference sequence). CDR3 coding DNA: TGCAGTGCTAGTTGGAGGGCGGGGTACAATGAGCAGTTCTTC. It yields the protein CSASWRAGYNEQFF.

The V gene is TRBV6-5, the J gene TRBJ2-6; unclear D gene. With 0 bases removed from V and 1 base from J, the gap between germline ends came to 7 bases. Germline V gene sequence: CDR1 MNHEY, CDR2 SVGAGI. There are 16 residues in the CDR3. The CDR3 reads CASSYSPSSGANVLTF. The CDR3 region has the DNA TGTGCCAGCAGTTACTCTCCTAGTTCTGGGGCCAACGTCCTGACTTTC.

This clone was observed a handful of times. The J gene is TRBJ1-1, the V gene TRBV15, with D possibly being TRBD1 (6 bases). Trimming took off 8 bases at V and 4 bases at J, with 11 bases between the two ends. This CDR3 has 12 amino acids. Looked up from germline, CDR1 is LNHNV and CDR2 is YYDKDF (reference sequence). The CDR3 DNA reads TGTGCCACCTACAGGGAGGGCACTGAAGCTTTCTTT. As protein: CATYREGTEAFF.

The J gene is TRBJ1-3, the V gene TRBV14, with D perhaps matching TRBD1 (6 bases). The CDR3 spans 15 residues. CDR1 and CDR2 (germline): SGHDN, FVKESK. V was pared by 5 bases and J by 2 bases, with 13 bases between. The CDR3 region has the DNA TGTGCCAGCAGCGCCACGGCAGGGGCTGGAAACACCATATATTTT. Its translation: CASSATAGAGNTIYF.

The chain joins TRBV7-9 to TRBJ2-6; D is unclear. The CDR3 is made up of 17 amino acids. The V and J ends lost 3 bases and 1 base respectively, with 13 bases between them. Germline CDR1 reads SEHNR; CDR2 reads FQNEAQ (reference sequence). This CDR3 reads CASSFETPDSGANVLTF. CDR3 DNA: TGTGCCAGCAGCTTCGAGACACCGGATTCTGGGGCCAACGTCCTGACTTTC.

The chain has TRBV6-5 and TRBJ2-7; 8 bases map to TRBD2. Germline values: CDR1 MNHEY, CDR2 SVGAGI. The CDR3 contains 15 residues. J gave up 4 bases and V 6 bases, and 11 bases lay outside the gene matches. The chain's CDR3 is CASRPPISGKYEQYF. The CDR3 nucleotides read TGTGCCAGCAGACCCCCAATTAGCGGGAAGTACGAGCAGTACTTC.

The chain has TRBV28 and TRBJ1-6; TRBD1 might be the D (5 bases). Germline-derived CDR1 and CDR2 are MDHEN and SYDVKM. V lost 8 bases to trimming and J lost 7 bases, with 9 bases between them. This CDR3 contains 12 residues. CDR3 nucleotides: TGTGCCAGCCGAAAGGGGAATTCACCCCTCCACTTT. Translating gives CASRKGNSPLHF.

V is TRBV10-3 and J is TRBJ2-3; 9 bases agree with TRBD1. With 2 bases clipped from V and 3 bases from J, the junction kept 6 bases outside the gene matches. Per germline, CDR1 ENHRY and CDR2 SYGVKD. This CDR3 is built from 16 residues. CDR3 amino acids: CAISEATGGGTDTQYF. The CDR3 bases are TGTGCCATCAGTGAGGCCACAGGGGGCGGGACAGATACGCAGTATTTT.

The CDR3 DNA is TGCAGGGCCGGCACAGCCAATGGCTACACCTTC. It encodes CRAGTANGYTF. The V call is TRBV20-1, the J call TRBJ1-2, with unresolved D. Germline assignment: CDR1 DFQATT and CDR2 SNEGSKA (reference sequence). The CDR3 has 11 residues.